These 18 T cell receptor beta chains share one sample of origin, sequenced in a study of cytomegalovirus exposure and HLA in healthy donors listed by TCRdb under 2017. The library was produced with the immunoSEQ multiplex PCR assay. A mixture of 60 forward primers for TCR Vbeta segments and 13 reverse primers for TCR Jbeta segments was used in the multiplex PCR. This is the immuneACCESS table as TCRdb keeps it, with only in-frame sequences that have V and J called. A part of the clones is gone; compared with another copy, unresolved V genes explain less than half, and the rest is unexplained. The sample contains 130,000 or so clones, more than 80% of them found a single time. The leading ten clones occupy around 1.9% of the sample. The sample comprised PBMCs. These receptors were obtained from a man aged 40-50 years in good health and CMV-seronegative.

J is TRBJ2-5 and V is TRBV5-1, with D unclear. Germline CDR1 SGHRS, CDR2 YFSETQ. The V gene lost 4 bases and the J gene lost 0 bases, with 13 bases spanning the gap. The CDR3 spans 15 residues. CDR3 coding DNA: TGCGCCAGCAGCCCTACGGGTGGGTACCAAGAGACCCAGTACTTC. Residues: CASSPTGGYQETQYF. The full variable domain, completed using reference TRBV5-1 and TRBJ2-5, is KAGVTQTPRYLIKTRGQQVTLSCSPISGHRSVSWYQQTPGQGLQFLFEYFSETQRNKGNFPGRFSGRQFSNSRSEMNVSTLELGDSALYLCASSPTGGYQETQYFGPGTRLLVL.

This clone showed up just a few times. The genes are TRBV25-1 and TRBJ1-4; 8 nucleotides line up with TRBD1. The CDR3 runs to 14 residues. Germline values: CDR1 MGHDK, CDR2 SYGVNS. With 5 bases clipped from V and 7 bases from J, the junction kept 6 bases outside the gene matches. Written as DNA, the CDR3 is TGTGCCAGCAGTTCGACAGGGGATTTTGAAAAACTGTTTTTT. It encodes CASSSTGDFEKLFF.

V gene TRBV15 combines with J gene TRBJ1-4; D unresolved. Deletions cut 9 bases from V and 5 bases from J, with 16 bases between. This CDR3 has 14 residues. In germline, CDR1 is LNHNV, CDR2 YYDKDF (reference sequence). The CDR3 region has the DNA TGTGCCACAGAAGCGGGGTCCAGGAATGAAAAACTGTTTTTT. Its protein product is CATEAGSRNEKLFF.

This clone was observed a few times. V gene TRBV10-3 combines with J gene TRBJ1-2; TRBD1 matches 9 bases. The germline V gene encodes CDR1 ENHRY and CDR2 SYGVKD. CDR3 length: 16 residues. After removal of 4 bases from V and 6 bases from J, the junction contained 12 bases not matched to a gene. In DNA form, the CDR3 reads TGTGCCATCAGTGGAAGGTCGGGGACAGGGACGGATGGCTACACCTTC. Its protein is CAISGRSGTGTDGYTF.

CDR3 protein: CSVLTSGFMNTEAFF. For the CDR3, the DNA is TGCAGCGTCTTAACATCAGGTTTCATGAACACTGAAGCTTTCTTT. The V and J genes are TRBV29-1 and TRBJ1-1; D gene uncertain. Germline V lookup: CDR1 SQVTM, CDR2 ANQGSEA. The V and J ends lost 6 bases and 0 bases respectively, with 17 bases between them. The CDR3 length is 15 residues.

J is TRBJ2-2 and V is TRBV5-8, with unresolved D. CDR1 is SGHTS, CDR2 YDEGEE, per germline. This CDR3 has 15 residues. V was clipped by 1 base and J by 4 bases, with 11 bases between them. The CDR3 here is CASSLWSSLTGELFF. As DNA, the CDR3 is TGTGCCAGCAGCTTGTGGAGCTCCCTCACCGGGGAGCTGTTTTTT.

The chain joins TRBV7-2 to TRBJ1-4; D might be TRBD1 (5 bases). V lost 5 bases and J lost 7, with 17 bases in between. Germline V gene lookup returns CDR1 SGHTA and CDR2 FQGNSA. The CDR3 totals 15 residues. In DNA, the CDR3 is TGTGCCAGCAGCCGTGGGGGGGGTGACGGTGAAAAACTGTTTTTT. It is translated as CASSRGGGDGEKLFF.

The CDR3 DNA sequence: TGTGCCAGCCGTCTGGGGACACCAGACACTGAAGCTTTCTTT. Translating gives CASRLGTPDTEAFF. The V and J genes are TRBV7-9 and TRBJ1-1; a possible D gene is TRBD1 (6 bases). The CDR3 is 14 residues long. CDR1 is SEHNR, CDR2 FQNEAQ, per germline (reference sequence). Trimming stripped 8 bases from V and 3 bases from J, with 16 bases between.

As regards this clone: At one of its ends the junction is not consistent with the germline gene, which may arise from a read error. V gene TRBV5-1 combines with J gene TRBJ2-4, with D perhaps matching TRBD1 (5 bases). Germline-derived CDR1 and CDR2 are SGHRS and YFSETQ. The CDR3 is made up of 14 amino acids. The CDR3 region is CASSFGAVGNSQYF. In DNA, the CDR3 is TGCGCCAGCAGCTTTGGGGCGGTGGGAAACAGTCAGTACTTC.

A remark on this clone: Its ends do not fully match the called genes, so a read error is possible. This chain uses TRBV27 with TRBJ2-6; 8 nucleotides align to TRBD1. The length of the CDR3 is 18 residues. The germline CDR1 and CDR2 sequences are MNHEY and SMNVEV (reference sequence). CDR3 amino acids: CASSPSGQARAGANGLTF. CDR3 nucleotide sequence: TGTGCCAGCAGTCCATCGGGACAGGCGAGGGCTGGGGCCAACGGCCTGACTTTC.

The V call is TRBV25-1, the J call TRBJ2-7; no clear D gene. The CDR3 is made up of 15 amino acids. V shed 2 bases and J shed 2 bases, with 13 bases lying between them. In germline, CDR1 is MGHDK, CDR2 SYGVNS. The CDR3 DNA reads TGTGCCAGCAGTGAAGGTTCCCCGGAGACCTACGAGCAGTACTTC. It specifies CASSEGSPETYEQYF.

The V gene is TRBV7-8, the J gene TRBJ2-7; perhaps TRBD2 as D (5 bases). CDR1 and CDR2 from the germline V gene are SGHVS and FQNEAQ. Trimming removed 4 bases at V and 6 bases at J, with 16 bases between. This CDR3 comprises 14 residues. The CDR3, as DNA: TGTGCCAGCAGCTCCACGCGGGCCATGCTCGAGCAGTACTTC. Its translation is CASSSTRAMLEQYF.

This chain uses TRBV5-6 with TRBJ2-2; D is uncertain. The CDR3 is made up of 14 amino acids. Germline CDR1 SGHDT, CDR2 YYEEEE. The germline V and J ends were trimmed by 8 bases and 3 bases, with 14 bases remaining between them. CDR3 nucleotides: TGTGCCAGTCGTCTAGGCAGTCACACCGGGGAGCTGTTTTTT. Translating it yields CASRLGSHTGELFF.

On this clone itself: The sample carries other DNA sequences with the same CDR3. This chain links TRBV6-6 with TRBJ1-5; 11 bases fit TRBD1. Per the germline V gene, CDR1 is MNHNY and CDR2 is SVGAGI (reference sequence). V lost 9 bases, J lost 6 bases, and 7 bases stayed unmatched. This CDR3 is 14 amino acids long. CDR3 residues: CASSRDRGGQPQHF. As DNA, the CDR3 is TGTGCCAGTAGCCGGGACAGGGGGGGTCAGCCCCAGCATTTT.

This chain joins TRBV2 and TRBJ1-1, with D tentatively TRBD1 (6 bases). V dropped 2 bases and J dropped 2 bases, with 12 bases sitting between them. CDR1 and CDR2 from the germline V gene are SNHLY and FYNNEI. The CDR3 totals 15 residues. The CDR3 DNA reads as TGTGCCAGCAGTGAAAATAGAGGGGGTAACACTGAAGCTTTCTTT. Its protein product is CASSENRGGNTEAFF.

This clone was counted a few times. The chain is built from TRBV6-6 and TRBJ1-1; D call uncertain. This CDR3 region has 13 residues. V was cut by 7 bases and J by 2 bases, with 11 bases left in between. Germline loops: CDR1 MNHNY, CDR2 SVGAGI (reference sequence). CDR3: CASTRTSNTEAFF. In DNA, the CDR3 is TGTGCCAGCACTAGGACTTCAAACACTGAAGCTTTCTTT.

This clone appeared a few times. At the DNA level, this CDR3 is encoded by other sequences in the same sample as well. The genes are TRBV5-1 and TRBJ2-1; a possible D gene is TRBD2 (6 bases). The CDR3 has 15 amino acids. Per germline, CDR1 SGHRS and CDR2 YFSETQ. The V and J ends lost 2 bases and 4 bases respectively, with 13 bases between them. The CDR3 DNA reads TGCGCCAGCAGCTTATCCCCTAGCGCGTACAATGAGCAGTTCTTC. Residues: CASSLSPSAYNEQFF. Complete variable domain (other parts from reference TRBV5-1 and TRBJ2-1): KAGVTQTPRYLIKTRGQQVTLSCSPISGHRSVSWYQQTPGQGLQFLFEYFSETQRNKGNFPGRFSGRQFSNSRSEMNVSTLELGDSALYLCASSLSPSAYNEQFFGPGTRLTVL.

This clone was observed a few times. The chain links TRBV5-4 to TRBJ1-2, with TRBD1 matching over 7 bases. CDR1 and CDR2 (germline): SGHNT, YYREEE (reference sequence). CDR3 length: 13 amino acids. V was clipped by 0 bases and J by 8 bases; unmatched bases: 4. The CDR3, as DNA: TGTGCCAGCAGCTTGGAGGGGGCGCGCGGCTACACCTTC. Its protein is CASSLEGARGYTF.